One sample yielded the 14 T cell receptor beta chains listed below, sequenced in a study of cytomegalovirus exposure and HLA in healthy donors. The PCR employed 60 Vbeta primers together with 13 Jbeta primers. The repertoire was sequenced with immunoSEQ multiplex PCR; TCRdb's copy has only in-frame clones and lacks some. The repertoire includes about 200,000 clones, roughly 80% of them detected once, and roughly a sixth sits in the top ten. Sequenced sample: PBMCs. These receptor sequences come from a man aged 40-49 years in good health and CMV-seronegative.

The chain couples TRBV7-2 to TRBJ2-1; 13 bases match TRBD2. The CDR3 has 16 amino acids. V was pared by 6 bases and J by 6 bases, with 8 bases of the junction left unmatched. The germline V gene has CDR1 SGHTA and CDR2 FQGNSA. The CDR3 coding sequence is TGTGCCAGCAGACCCGGACTAGCGGGGGAGGGCAATGAGCAGTTCTTC. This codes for CASRPGLAGEGNEQFF.

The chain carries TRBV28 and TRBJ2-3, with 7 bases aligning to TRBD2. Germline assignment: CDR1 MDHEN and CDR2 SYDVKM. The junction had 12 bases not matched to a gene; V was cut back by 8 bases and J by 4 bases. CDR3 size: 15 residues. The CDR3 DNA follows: TGTGCCAGCGCCTCATGGGGGGGAGCGTCAGATACGCAGTATTTT. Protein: CASASWGGASDTQYF.

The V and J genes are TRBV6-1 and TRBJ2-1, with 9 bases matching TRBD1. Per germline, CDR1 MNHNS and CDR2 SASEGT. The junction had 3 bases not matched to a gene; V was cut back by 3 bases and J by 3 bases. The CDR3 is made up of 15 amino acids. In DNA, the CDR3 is TGTGCCAGCAGTGACGACAGGGGGGACTACAATGAGCAGTTCTTC. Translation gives CASSDDRGDYNEQFF.

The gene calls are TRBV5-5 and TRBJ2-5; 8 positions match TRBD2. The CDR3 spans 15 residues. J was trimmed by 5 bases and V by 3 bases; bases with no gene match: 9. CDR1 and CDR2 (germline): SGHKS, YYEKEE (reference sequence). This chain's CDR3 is CASSYFAGGDETQYF. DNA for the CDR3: TGTGCCAGCAGCTACTTCGCGGGAGGAGACGAGACCCAGTACTTC. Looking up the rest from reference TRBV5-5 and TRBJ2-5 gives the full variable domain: DAGVTQSPTHLIKTRGQQVTLRCSPISGHKSVSWYQQVLGQGPQFIFQYYEKEERGRGNFPDRFSARQFPNYSSELNVNALLLGDSALYLCASSYFAGGDETQYFGPGTRLLVL.

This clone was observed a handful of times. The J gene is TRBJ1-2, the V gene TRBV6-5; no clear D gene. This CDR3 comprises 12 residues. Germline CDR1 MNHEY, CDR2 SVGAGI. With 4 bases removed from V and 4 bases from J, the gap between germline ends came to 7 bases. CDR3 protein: CASSSRIYGYTF. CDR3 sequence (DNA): TGTGCCAGCAGTTCCCGTATCTATGGCTACACCTTC.

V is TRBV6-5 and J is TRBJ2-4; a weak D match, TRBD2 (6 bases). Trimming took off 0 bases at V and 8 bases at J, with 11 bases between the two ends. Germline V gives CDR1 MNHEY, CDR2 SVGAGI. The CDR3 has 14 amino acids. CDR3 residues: CASSYSKRVDIQYF. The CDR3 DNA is TGTGCCAGCAGTTACTCAAAGCGGGTCGACATTCAGTACTTC.

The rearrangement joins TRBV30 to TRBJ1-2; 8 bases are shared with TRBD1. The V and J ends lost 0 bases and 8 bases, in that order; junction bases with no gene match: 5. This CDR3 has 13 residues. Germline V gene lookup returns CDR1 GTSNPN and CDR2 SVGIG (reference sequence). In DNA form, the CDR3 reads TGTGCCTGGAGTGTACAGGGGGTGGCCGGCTACACCTTC. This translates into CAWSVQGVAGYTF.

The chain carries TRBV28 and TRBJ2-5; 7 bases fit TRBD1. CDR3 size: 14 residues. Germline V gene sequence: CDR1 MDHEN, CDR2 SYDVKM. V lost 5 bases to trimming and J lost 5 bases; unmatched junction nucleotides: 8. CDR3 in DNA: TGTGCCAGCAGTCAAGGGGGACAGTGGGAGACCCAGTACTTC. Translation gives CASSQGGQWETQYF. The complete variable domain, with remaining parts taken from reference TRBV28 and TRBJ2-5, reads DVKVTQSSRYLVKRTGEKVFLECVQDMDHENMFWYRQDPGLGLRLIYFSYDVKMKEKGDIPEGYSVSREKKERFSLILESASTNQTSMYLCASSQGGQWETQYFGPGTRLLVL.

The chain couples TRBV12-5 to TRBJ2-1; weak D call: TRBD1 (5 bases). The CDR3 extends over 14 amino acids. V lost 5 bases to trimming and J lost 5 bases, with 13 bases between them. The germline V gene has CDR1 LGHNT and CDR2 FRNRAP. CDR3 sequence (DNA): TGTGCTAGTGGTCTCCCTGGACAAAACAATGAGCAGTTCTTC. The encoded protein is CASGLPGQNNEQFF.

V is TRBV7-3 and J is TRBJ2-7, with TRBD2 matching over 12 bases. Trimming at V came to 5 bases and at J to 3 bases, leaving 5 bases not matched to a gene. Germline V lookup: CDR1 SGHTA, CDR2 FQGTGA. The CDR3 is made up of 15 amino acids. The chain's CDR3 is CASSLTSGGFYEQYF. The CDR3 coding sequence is TGTGCCAGCAGCCTCACTAGCGGGGGGTTCTACGAGCAGTACTTC.

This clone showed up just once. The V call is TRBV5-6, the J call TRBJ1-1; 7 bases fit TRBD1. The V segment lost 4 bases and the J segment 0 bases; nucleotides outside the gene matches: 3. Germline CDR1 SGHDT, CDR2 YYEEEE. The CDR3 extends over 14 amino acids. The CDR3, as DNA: TGTGCCAGCAGCCCGACAGGGTTGAACACTGAAGCTTTCTTT. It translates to CASSPTGLNTEAFF.

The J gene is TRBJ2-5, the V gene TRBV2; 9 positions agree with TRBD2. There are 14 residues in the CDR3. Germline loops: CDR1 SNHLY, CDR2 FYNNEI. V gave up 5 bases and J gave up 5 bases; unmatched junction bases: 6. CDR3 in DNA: TGTGCCAGCAGTCCCGGGACTAGCTGGGAGACCCAGTACTTC. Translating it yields CASSPGTSWETQYF. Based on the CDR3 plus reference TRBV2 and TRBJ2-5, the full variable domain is EPEVTQTPSHQVTQMGQEVILRCVPISNHLYFYWYRQILGQKVEFLVSFYNNEISEKSEIFDDQFSVERPDGSNFTLKIRSTKLEDSAMYFCASSPGTSWETQYFGPGTRLLVL.

The chain's CDR3 is CASSSTGGEGGYTF. CDR3 DNA sequence: TGTGCCAGCAGCTCTACAGGGGGCGAAGGAGGCTACACCTTC. This rearrangement joins TRBV7-3 to TRBJ1-2; TRBD1 agrees at 9 bases. V gave up 4 bases and J gave up 8 bases; unmatched junction bases: 8. The germline CDR1 and CDR2 sequences are SGHTA and FQGTGA. The CDR3 runs to 14 residues. Together with reference TRBV7-3 and TRBJ1-2, the CDR3 gives the full variable domain: GAGVSQTPSNKVTEKGKYVELRCDPISGHTALYWYRQSLGQGPEFLIYFQGTGAADDSGLPNDRFFAVRPEGSVSTLKIQRTERGDSAVYLCASSSTGGEGGYTFGSGTRLTVV.

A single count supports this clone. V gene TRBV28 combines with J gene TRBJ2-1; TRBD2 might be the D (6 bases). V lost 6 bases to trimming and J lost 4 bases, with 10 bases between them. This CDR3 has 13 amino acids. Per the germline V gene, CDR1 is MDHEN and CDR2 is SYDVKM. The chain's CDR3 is CASRDYTYNEQFF. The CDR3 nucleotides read TGTGCCAGCAGGGACTATACATACAATGAGCAGTTCTTC.